This entry lists 13 T cell receptor beta chains sequenced from one sample in a study of T-cell memory formation after mild COVID-19. TCRdb ran MiXCR on the 5' RACE reads and lists one entry per CDR3 protein. This sample yields some 600,000 distinct CDR3 sequences, of which roughly a sixth are seen a single time; roughly 7.8% belongs to the top ten. The sample taken for sequencing was PBMCs or a T cell subset sorted from them (not recorded which). The receptors originated from an adult woman who had mild COVID-19 (a few samples of this study predate the infection). Cell type and time point are not known.

This sequence joins TRBV29-1 and TRBJ2-7, with no clear D. V was cut by 4 bases and J by 3 bases, with 10 bases left in between. CDR1 and CDR2 (germline): SQVTM, ANQGSEA. The CDR3 has 12 amino acids. The CDR3 DNA reads TGCAGCGTTGGTTCCTTGGTCTACGAGCAGTACTTC. This translates into CSVGSLVYEQYF.

This clonotype was seen repeatedly, ten times or more. V gene TRBV5-1 combines with J gene TRBJ2-7; TRBD1 might be the D (6 bases). The CDR3 spans 15 residues. Trimming took 4 bases from V and 3 from J, leaving 17 bases between them. Per germline, CDR1 SGHRS and CDR2 YFSETQ. The DNA for the CDR3 is TGCGCCAGCAGCAAGGATGGGACAAGTCGCTACGAGCAGTACTTC. This translates into CASSKDGTSRYEQYF.

This chain joins TRBV24-1 and TRBJ2-3; D not resolved. The V gene's germline CDR1 is KGHDR and CDR2 SFDVKD. The CDR3 loop spans 15 amino acids. Trimming removed 5 bases from V and 0 bases from J, with 11 bases in between. The DNA for the CDR3 is TGTGCCACCAGTGGCGGAACCTCTAGCACAGATACGCAGTATTTT. It translates to CATSGGTSSTDTQYF.

J is TRBJ2-5 and V is TRBV7-2; 12 bases fit TRBD2. Germline CDR1 is SGHTA and CDR2 is FQGNSA. With 4 bases clipped from V and 4 bases from J, the junction kept 13 bases outside the gene matches. The CDR3 covers 18 residues. CDR3: CASSSALTSGSGRETQYF. CDR3 sequence (DNA): TGTGCCAGCAGCTCCGCTCTGACTAGCGGGAGTGGTAGAGAGACCCAGTACTTC.

The chain couples TRBV11-3 to TRBJ1-4; a weak D match, TRBD1 (6 bases). The CDR3 covers 15 residues. Trimming shortened V by 3 bases and J by 8 bases, and 16 bases separated the two germline ends. CDR1 is SGHNT and CDR2 is YENEEA in the germline V gene. CDR3 sequence reads: CASSLASQGEEKLFF. For the CDR3, the DNA is TGTGCCAGCAGCTTGGCCTCACAGGGAGAGGAAAAACTGTTTTTT.

This chain uses TRBV2 with TRBJ2-1; 9 bases fit TRBD2. This CDR3 has 15 amino acids. V lost 3 bases, J lost 12 bases, and 12 bases stayed unmatched. In germline, CDR1 is SNHLY, CDR2 FYNNEI. In nucleotides, the CDR3 is TGTGCCAGCAGTGAGGGCCTAGCGGGGTCCTGGGGGCAGTTCTTC. Its protein product is CASSEGLAGSWGQFF.

This clonotype was recorded a few times. The CDR3 region has the DNA TGTGCCACCAGCAGAGAGGGCAACTCCTACGAGCAGTACTTC. Encoded protein: CATSREGNSYEQYF. The gene calls are TRBV15 and TRBJ2-7; D gene ambiguous. Germline assignment: CDR1 LNHNV and CDR2 YYDKDF (reference sequence). V was pared by 0 bases and J by 0 bases, with 6 bases between. This CDR3 comprises 14 residues.

There are many counts of this clonotype. The V gene is TRBV7-9, the J gene TRBJ1-2, with D possibly being TRBD1 (5 bases). The germline gives CDR1 SEHNR, CDR2 FQNEAQ (reference sequence). V lost 1 base, J lost 8 bases, and 17 bases lay in between. The CDR3 totals 15 residues. The CDR3 DNA reads TGTGCCAGCAGCTTAGGGGGGACGCGACCCAAGGGCTACACCTTC. Protein product: CASSLGGTRPKGYTF. Together with reference TRBV7-9 and TRBJ1-2, the CDR3 gives the full variable domain: DTGVSQNPRHKITKRGQNVTFRCDPISEHNRLYWYRQTLGQGPEFLTYFQNEAQLEKSRLLSDRFSAERPKGSFSTLEIQRTEQGDSAMYLCASSLGGTRPKGYTFGSGTRLTVV.

This rearrangement joins TRBV12-3 or TRBV12-4 to TRBJ2-3; 10 nucleotides agree with TRBD2. CDR3 size: 18 residues. The V and J ends lost 0 bases and 2 bases, in that order; junction bases with no gene match: 8. CDR3 coding DNA: TGTGCCAGCAGTTTAGCGGCGTTAGCGGGGGGACTCACAGATACGCAGTATTTT. Translating it yields CASSLAALAGGLTDTQYF.

The chain couples TRBV29-1 to TRBJ1-1; D gene ambiguous. The CDR3 runs 15 residues. Trimming left V 4 bases short and J 3 bases short, with 18 bases between. CDR1 SQVTM and CDR2 ANQGSEA come from the germline V gene. This CDR3 reads CSVVFGGRLDTEAFF. In DNA form, the CDR3 reads TGCAGCGTTGTATTCGGCGGGAGGCTGGACACTGAAGCTTTCTTT.

The V call is TRBV19, the J call TRBJ1-5; the D is unclear. With 5 bases removed from V and 7 bases from J, the gap between germline ends came to 12 bases. The CDR3 covers 13 residues. CDR1 is LNHDA, CDR2 SQIVND, per germline (reference sequence). The CDR3: CASSWKPTQPQHF. The CDR3 region has the DNA TGTGCCAGTAGTTGGAAGCCAACCCAGCCCCAGCATTTT.

This clonotype has only a few counts. The gene calls are TRBV12-3 or TRBV12-4 and TRBJ2-1; 8 positions agree with TRBD2. The V segment lost 9 bases and the J segment 5 bases; nucleotides outside the gene matches: 3. CDR3 length: 12 amino acids. The DNA for the CDR3 is TGTGCCAGTAGCGGGGCGGACAATGAGCAGTTCTTC. As protein: CASSGADNEQFF.

The chain uses TRBV11-2 and TRBJ2-3, with D perhaps being TRBD1 or TRBD2 (5 bases each). From germline, CDR1 is SGHAT and CDR2 FQNNGV. V lost 3 bases and J lost 2, with 12 bases in between. This CDR3 region has 15 residues. CDR3: CASSLGPFSTDTQYF. The CDR3 nucleotides read TGTGCCAGCAGCTTGGGACCCTTTTCCACAGATACGCAGTATTTT.